Listed here are 8 T cell receptor beta chains from one sample, sequenced in a study of T cell clusters in autoimmune cytopenias. TRB was amplified by touch-down multiplex PCR, primer pools A and B combined. TCRdb reanalyzed the multiplex PCR reads, giving one entry per CDR3 protein sequence and no DNA. The sample includes about 4,900 distinct CDR3 sequences. TRB was amplified from about 250 ng of peripheral blood genomic DNA per sample. Sequences were obtained from peripheral blood. These receptors originate from a human donor with an autoimmune cytopenia or autoimmune hepatitis (not recorded which).

The chain uses TRBV7-9 and TRBJ1-4; TCRdb designates TRBD1, a call that cannot be tested without DNA. CDR1 SEHNR and CDR2 FQNEAQ come from the germline V gene (reference sequence). CDR3 length: 15 amino acids. The CDR3: CASSAQVTTNEKLFF. Full variable domain (rest looked up from reference TRBV7-9 and TRBJ1-4): DTGVSQNPRHKITKRGQNVTFRCDPISEHNRLYWYRQTLGQGPEFLTYFQNEAQLEKSRLLSDRFSAERPKGSFSTLEIQRTEQGDSAMYLCASSAQVTTNEKLFFGSGTQLSVL.

This sequence joins TRBV10-3 and TRBJ1-2; with no DNA, the TCRdb D assignment of TRBD1 cannot be verified. Germline loops: CDR1 ENHRY, CDR2 SYGVKD. This CDR3 is built from 15 residues. CDR3: CAISGPGQGRDGYTF.

This clonotype shows up as medium-sized (0.01 to 0.1%) by frequency. The rearrangement uses TRBV5-6 and TRBJ2-7. Germline-derived CDR1 and CDR2 are SGHDT and YYEEEE. This CDR3 region has 13 residues. CDR3 loop: CASSGRIPYEQYF. Full variable domain (outside the CDR3, taken from reference TRBV5-6 and TRBJ2-7): DAGVTQSPTHLIKTRGQQVTLRCSPKSGHDTVSWYQQALGQGPQFIFQYYEEEERQRGNFPDRFSGHQFPNYSSELNVNALLLGDSALYLCASSGRIPYEQYFGPGTRLTVT.

The genes are TRBV5-4 and TRBJ1-1; with no DNA, the TCRdb D assignment of TRBD1 cannot be verified. The CDR3 consists of 16 residues. The germline CDR1 and CDR2 sequences are SGHNT and YYREEE (reference sequence). Here the CDR3 reads CASSLAQGGRNTEAFF.

This clonotype ranks as medium-sized (0.01 to 0.1%) in terms of frequency. The CDR3 is CASSLERGHYWSNTEAFF. This chain joins TRBV11-2 and TRBJ1-1; without DNA, the TCRdb call of TRBD1 cannot be checked. The CDR3 length is 18 residues. Per germline, CDR1 SGHAT and CDR2 FQNNGV.

This clonotype ranks as medium-sized in terms of frequency. This sequence joins TRBV29-1 and TRBJ2-3; checking the TCRdb D call of TRBD2 is not possible without DNA. Germline V gives CDR1 SQVTM, CDR2 ANQGSEA. The CDR3 length is 13 residues. The CDR3 is CSVLGGRTDTQYF.

In terms of frequency, this clonotype is medium-sized. V usage is TRBV13 and J usage is TRBJ2-7; absent DNA, TCRdb's TRBD1 call cannot be checked. The CDR3 sequence is 14 residues long. Germline V gives CDR1 PRHDT, CDR2 FYEKMQ (reference sequence). CDR3 region: CASSSRGASYEQYF.

The chain recombines TRBV7-9 with TRBJ1-2; TCRdb gives TRBD1 as the D gene, but with no DNA this cannot be confirmed. CDR3 length: 15 residues. Germline V CDR1 and CDR2: SEHNR, FQNEAQ (reference sequence). The chain's CDR3 is CASSWGPGGGYGYTF. Full variable domain (remainder filled in from reference TRBV7-9 and TRBJ1-2): DTGVSQNPRHKITKRGQNVTFRCDPISEHNRLYWYRQTLGQGPEFLTYFQNEAQLEKSRLLSDRFSAERPKGSFSTLEIQRTEQGDSAMYLCASSWGPGGGYGYTFGSGTRLTVV.